The 23 T cell receptor beta chains in this list originate from one sample, sequenced in a study of early T cells in non-severe SARS-CoV-2 infection. TCRdb called the 5' RACE reads again in MiXCR, with one record for every CDR3 protein. Of tens of thousands of distinct CDR3 sequences in the sample, 16% were seen once. The material was whole blood, obtained at baseline. These receptors came from an adult who was a healthcare worker with PCR-confirmed SARS-CoV-2 infection or an uninfected control (not recorded which).

The rearrangement uses TRBV4-3 and TRBJ1-3; no clear D. Germline CDR1 LGHNA, CDR2 YSLEER. V dropped 0 bases and J dropped 0 bases, with 9 bases sitting between them. This CDR3 has 16 amino acids. CDR3 protein: CASSQDWSSSGNTIYF. CDR3 nucleotide sequence: TGCGCCAGCAGCCAAGATTGGAGTAGCTCTGGAAACACCATATATTTT.

The chain employs TRBV20-1 and TRBJ2-1, with 8 bases aligning to TRBD2. CDR3 length equals 10 residues. Trimming at V came to 5 bases and at J to 14 bases, leaving 5 bases not matched to a gene. Germline CDR1 reads DFQATT; CDR2 reads SNEGSKA (reference sequence). The CDR3 DNA reads TGCAGTGCTGCCCGGGAGGGGAAGTTCTTC. Translated, it gives CSAAREGKFF.

The chain is built from TRBV12-3 or TRBV12-4 and TRBJ2-5, with D tentatively TRBD1 (5 bases). The CDR3 runs to 14 residues. V was shortened by 0 bases and J by 5 bases, with 10 bases between the two germline ends. The CDR3 protein is CASSLAAGSETQYF. DNA for the CDR3: TGTGCCAGCAGTTTAGCAGCAGGGTCGGAGACCCAGTACTTC.

This clonotype was seen at least ten times. The rearrangement uses TRBV10-3 and TRBJ2-1, with 7 bases identical to TRBD2. The germline V gene encodes CDR1 ENHRY and CDR2 SYGVKD. V dropped 0 bases and J dropped 1; count of bases not matched to a gene: 6. The CDR3 extends over 17 amino acids. The CDR3 region is CAISESKPSGSYNEQFF. In DNA, the CDR3 is TGTGCCATCAGTGAGTCTAAGCCTAGCGGATCCTACAATGAGCAGTTCTTC.

There are a few counts of this clonotype. The rearrangement uses TRBV11-2 and TRBJ1-1; the match to TRBD1 covers 7 bases. With 7 bases clipped from V and 1 base from J, the junction kept 9 bases outside the gene matches. The V gene's germline CDR1 is SGHAT and CDR2 FQNNGV. The CDR3 sequence is 15 residues long. The CDR3 is CASKKSWTGNTEAFF. The CDR3 region has the DNA TGTGCCAGCAAAAAGTCCTGGACAGGGAACACTGAAGCTTTCTTT.

The chain links TRBV5-1 to TRBJ1-2; D is ambiguous. Germline V gives CDR1 SGHRS, CDR2 YFSETQ. The CDR3 sequence is 14 residues long. V gave up 4 bases and J gave up 4 bases, with 14 bases separating them. This CDR3 is CASSNGPPLYGYTF. CDR3 sequence (DNA): TGCGCCAGCAGCAACGGCCCACCTCTCTATGGCTACACCTTC.

This clonotype was detected a few times. The V call is TRBV6-5, the J call TRBJ2-7; 8 nucleotides match TRBD2. CDR1 MNHEY and CDR2 SVGAGI come from the germline V gene. The V and J ends lost 5 bases and 2 bases, in that order; junction bases with no gene match: 8. CDR3 length: 15 amino acids. This chain's CDR3 is CASSKSGGFTYEQYF. In DNA form, the CDR3 reads TGTGCCAGCAGTAAGAGCGGGGGATTTACCTACGAGCAGTACTTC.

This clonotype has only a few counts. The chain is built from TRBV5-1 and TRBJ2-3; D unresolved. CDR1 is SGHRS and CDR2 is YFSETQ in the germline V gene. Deletions cut 4 bases from V and 5 bases from J, with 11 bases between. The CDR3 has 13 amino acids. In DNA, the CDR3 is TGCGCCAGCAGCCCGGTCCCTCTAGATACGCAGTATTTT. It is translated as CASSPVPLDTQYF.

This clonotype was detected a few times. This rearrangement joins TRBV28 to TRBJ1-6; TRBD1 is a possible D gene (5 bases). Germline V gene sequence: CDR1 MDHEN, CDR2 SYDVKM. The V gene lost 3 bases and the J gene lost 10 bases, with 16 bases spanning the gap. The CDR3 spans 15 residues. The CDR3 loop is CASSLPRQGGSPLHF. CDR3 bases: TGTGCCAGCAGTTTGCCCAGGCAGGGAGGCTCACCCCTCCACTTT.

This chain joins TRBV27 and TRBJ2-5, with D maybe TRBD1 (8 bases). The germline V gene encodes CDR1 MNHEY and CDR2 SMNVEV (reference sequence). This CDR3 comprises 15 residues. V lost 4 bases, J lost 4 bases, and 16 bases lay in between. The CDR3 region has the DNA TGTGCCAGCAGTTCCCCACAGGGGGGGGTAGAGACCCAGTACTTC. Translation: CASSSPQGGVETQYF.

This clonotype has ten or more counts. The chain links TRBV12-3 or TRBV12-4 to TRBJ2-5, with unresolved D. The CDR3 sequence is 14 residues long. Trimming removed 1 base from V and 4 bases from J, with 10 bases in between. This chain's CDR3 is CASSLGTYGETQYF. DNA for the CDR3: TGTGCCAGCAGTTTAGGCACCTACGGAGAGACCCAGTACTTC.

There are a few counts of this clonotype. This chain joins TRBV12-3 or TRBV12-4 and TRBJ2-2; a possible D gene is TRBD2 (5 bases). Trimming pared 6 bases from V and 5 bases from J, leaving 16 bases between. The CDR3 extends over 15 amino acids. CDR3 sequence: CASRPNDPGTGELFF. In DNA, the CDR3 is TGTGCCAGCAGACCTAACGATCCGGGGACCGGGGAGCTGTTTTTT.

The chain is built from TRBV18 and TRBJ2-7; 10 bases fit TRBD2. The V segment lost 6 bases and the J segment 2 bases; nucleotides outside the gene matches: 4. The CDR3 runs 14 residues. CDR1 KGHSH and CDR2 LQKENI come from the germline V gene. The CDR3 loop reads CASSEAGGPYEQYF. The CDR3 coding sequence is TGTGCCAGCTCCGAAGCGGGAGGGCCCTACGAGCAGTACTTC.

Many counts were recorded for this clonotype. The gene calls are TRBV11-2 and TRBJ2-1; 13 bases fit TRBD2. Germline V gene lookup returns CDR1 SGHAT and CDR2 FQNNGV. The CDR3 spans 17 residues. With V trimmed by 5 bases and J by 0 bases, 4 bases remained unmatched. The CDR3 here is CASSRRLAGGSYNEQFF. DNA of the CDR3: TGTGCCAGCAGCCGACGACTAGCGGGAGGCTCCTACAATGAGCAGTTCTTC.

This clonotype occurred a few times. V is TRBV7-3 and J is TRBJ2-5; D may match TRBD1 or TRBD2 (6 bases each). The CDR3 is made up of 16 amino acids. Trimming left V 0 bases short and J 4 bases short, with 15 bases between. The germline CDR1 and CDR2 sequences are SGHTA and FQGTGA. This CDR3 reads CASSLTARGLGETQYF. Here the CDR3 DNA reads TGTGCCAGCAGCTTAACTGCCAGGGGACTCGGAGAGACCCAGTACTTC.

The sample holds many counts of this clonotype. The chain is built from TRBV12-3 or TRBV12-4 and TRBJ2-3; 16 bases are shared with TRBD2. This CDR3 is 16 amino acids long. V lost 3 bases, J lost 4 bases, and 1 base stayed unmatched. In DNA form, the CDR3 reads TGTGCCAGCAGTTTGGGACTAGCGGGAGGGCCAGATACGCAGTATTTT. Amino acids: CASSLGLAGGPDTQYF.

This clonotype was recorded a few times. The CDR3 DNA reads TGTGCCAGCGGCGAGACAGGGCTCAACACTGAAGCTTTCTTT. Its protein is CASGETGLNTEAFF. This chain links TRBV7-9 with TRBJ1-1, with TRBD1 matching over 7 bases. V gave up 8 bases and J gave up 2 bases; unmatched junction bases: 8. CDR1 and CDR2 (germline): SEHNR, FQNEAQ (reference sequence). This CDR3 has 14 amino acids.

This clonotype was observed a handful of times. The rearrangement links TRBV20-1 to TRBJ2-7; no reliable D call. V was trimmed by 6 bases and J by 1 base, leaving 16 bases between them. The CDR3 is 14 amino acids. The germline V gene has CDR1 DFQATT and CDR2 SNEGSKA (reference sequence). The CDR3 sequence is CSAVKRTSSYEQYF. The CDR3 region has the DNA TGCAGTGCCGTGAAGAGGACCTCTTCCTACGAGCAGTACTTC.

The chain links TRBV10-2 to TRBJ2-3, with D unresolved. Germline V gene sequence: CDR1 WSHSY, CDR2 SAAADI. Trimming removed 3 bases from V and 0 bases from J, with 13 bases in between. The CDR3 covers 16 residues. The CDR3 DNA is TGCGCCAGCAGTGACCCGCTTAGATTTAGCACAGATACGCAGTATTTT. It encodes CASSDPLRFSTDTQYF.

This clonotype has only one observation. CDR3 sequence (DNA): TGCGCCAGCAGCTTGAATAGCGCCAGTGCGCAGTATTTT. As protein: CASSLNSASAQYF. The chain is built from TRBV5-1 and TRBJ2-3, with D tentatively TRBD2 (5 bases). Germline V lookup: CDR1 SGHRS, CDR2 YFSETQ. V was pared by 1 base and J by 10 bases, with 13 bases between. The CDR3 contains 13 residues. Looking up the rest from reference TRBV5-1 and TRBJ2-3 gives the full variable domain: KAGVTQTPRYLIKTRGQQVTLSCSPISGHRSVSWYQQTPGQGLQFLFEYFSETQRNKGNFPGRFSGRQFSNSRSEMNVSTLELGDSALYLCASSLNSASAQYFGPGTRLTVL.

This clonotype was counted many times. This sequence joins TRBV24-1 and TRBJ2-1, with 8 nucleotides matching TRBD2. Per germline, CDR1 KGHDR and CDR2 SFDVKD. With 9 bases clipped from V and 8 bases from J, the junction kept 11 bases outside the gene matches. The CDR3 extends over 14 amino acids. The CDR3 reads CATSASGRVYEQFF. DNA of the CDR3: TGTGCCACCTCGGCGAGCGGGAGAGTGTATGAGCAGTTCTTC.

This clonotype has only a few counts. The chain uses TRBV20-1 and TRBJ2-5; 7 bases fit TRBD2. CDR1 and CDR2 (germline): DFQATT, SNEGSKA (reference sequence). V shed 7 bases, J shed 3 bases, and the junction held 8 bases outside the gene matches. The CDR3 contains 13 residues. DNA of the CDR3: TGCAGTGGTAAAACGAGCGGGAAAGAGACCCAGTACTTC. This translates into CSGKTSGKETQYF.

This clonotype came up a few times. V and J are TRBV28 and TRBJ1-5; D uncertain. Germline V gene lookup returns CDR1 MDHEN and CDR2 SYDVKM. There are 12 residues in the CDR3. The V and J ends lost 2 bases and 3 bases respectively, with 2 bases between them. CDR3 coding DNA: TGTGCCAGCAGTTTACTCAATCAGCCCCAGCATTTT. It translates to CASSLLNQPQHF.